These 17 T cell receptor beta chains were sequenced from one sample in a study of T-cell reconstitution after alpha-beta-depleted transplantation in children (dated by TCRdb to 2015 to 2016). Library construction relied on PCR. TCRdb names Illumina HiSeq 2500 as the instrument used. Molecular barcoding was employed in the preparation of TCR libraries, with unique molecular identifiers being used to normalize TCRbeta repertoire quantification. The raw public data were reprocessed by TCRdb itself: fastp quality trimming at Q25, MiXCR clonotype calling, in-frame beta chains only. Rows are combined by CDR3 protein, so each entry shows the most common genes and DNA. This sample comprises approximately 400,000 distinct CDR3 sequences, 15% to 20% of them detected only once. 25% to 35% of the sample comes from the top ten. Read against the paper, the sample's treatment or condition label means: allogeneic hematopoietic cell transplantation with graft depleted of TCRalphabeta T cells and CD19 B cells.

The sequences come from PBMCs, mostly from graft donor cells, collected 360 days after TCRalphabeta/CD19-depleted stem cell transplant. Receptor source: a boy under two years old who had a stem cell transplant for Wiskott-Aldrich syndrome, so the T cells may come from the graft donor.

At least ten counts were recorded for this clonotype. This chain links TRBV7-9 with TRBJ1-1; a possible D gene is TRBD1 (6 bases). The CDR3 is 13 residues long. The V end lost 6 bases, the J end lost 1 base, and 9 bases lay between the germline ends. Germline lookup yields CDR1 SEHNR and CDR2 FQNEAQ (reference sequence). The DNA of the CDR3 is TGTGCCAGCAGGCTGACAGGGAACACTGAAGCTTTCTTT. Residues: CASRLTGNTEAFF.

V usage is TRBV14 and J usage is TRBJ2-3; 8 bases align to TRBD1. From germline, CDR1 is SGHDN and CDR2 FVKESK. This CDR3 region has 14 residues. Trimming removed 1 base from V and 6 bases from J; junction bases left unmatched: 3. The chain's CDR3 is CASSQARGLDTQYF. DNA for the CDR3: TGTGCCAGCAGCCAAGCCAGGGGGCTTGATACGCAGTATTTT.

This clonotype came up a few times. CDR3 nucleotide sequence: TGTGCCAGCAGCGAAGGAGGACTAGCGGGAGTGGAGTACTTC. Its protein is CASSEGGLAGVEYF. The chain carries TRBV3-1 and TRBJ2-7, with 13 nucleotides matching TRBD2. Germline assignment: CDR1 LGHDT and CDR2 YNNKEL (reference sequence). The CDR3 extends over 14 amino acids. V lost 5 bases to trimming and J lost 11 bases; unmatched junction nucleotides: 9.

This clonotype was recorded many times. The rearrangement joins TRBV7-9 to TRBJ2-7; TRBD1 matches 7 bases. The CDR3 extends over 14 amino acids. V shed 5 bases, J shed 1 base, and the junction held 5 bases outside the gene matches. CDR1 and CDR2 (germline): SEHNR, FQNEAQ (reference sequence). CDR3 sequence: CASSTGQESYEQYF. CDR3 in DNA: TGTGCCAGCAGCACTGGACAGGAGTCCTACGAGCAGTACTTC.

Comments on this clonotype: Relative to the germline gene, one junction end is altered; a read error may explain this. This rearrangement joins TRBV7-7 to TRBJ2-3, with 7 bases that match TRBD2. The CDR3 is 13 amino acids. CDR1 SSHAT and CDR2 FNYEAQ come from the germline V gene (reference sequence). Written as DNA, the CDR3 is TGTGCTAGCAGCTTAGGCCTCGGGAGGCGCCTATCATTC. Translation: CASSLGLGRRLSF.

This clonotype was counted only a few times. The CDR3, as DNA: TGTGCCAGCAGTACCGCCGGGACAGGATCCTACGAGCAGTACTTC. This translates into CASSTAGTGSYEQYF. The chain links TRBV27 to TRBJ2-7; 8 nucleotides match TRBD1. Germline V gives CDR1 MNHEY, CDR2 SMNVEV (reference sequence). Unmatched junction bases numbered 7, after V lost 5 bases and J lost 1 base. This CDR3 is 15 amino acids long.

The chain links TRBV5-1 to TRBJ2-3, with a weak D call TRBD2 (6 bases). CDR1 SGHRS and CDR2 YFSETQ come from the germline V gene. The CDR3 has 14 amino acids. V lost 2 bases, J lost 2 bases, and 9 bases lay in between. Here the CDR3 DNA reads TGCGCCAGCAGCTTCGGGGAGGACACAGATACGCAGTATTTT. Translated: CASSFGEDTDTQYF.

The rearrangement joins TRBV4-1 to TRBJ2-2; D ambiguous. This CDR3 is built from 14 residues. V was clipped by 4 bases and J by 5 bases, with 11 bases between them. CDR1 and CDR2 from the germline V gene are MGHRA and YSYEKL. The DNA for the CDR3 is TGCGCCAGCAGCCGACTGTTATTGACCGGGGAGCTGTTTTTT. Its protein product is CASSRLLLTGELFF.

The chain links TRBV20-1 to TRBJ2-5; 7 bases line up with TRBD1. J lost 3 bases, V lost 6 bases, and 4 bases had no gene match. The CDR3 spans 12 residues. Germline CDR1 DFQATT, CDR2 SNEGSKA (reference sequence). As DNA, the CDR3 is TGCAGTGCGCACAGGGGAGAAGAGACCCAGTACTTC. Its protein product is CSAHRGEETQYF.

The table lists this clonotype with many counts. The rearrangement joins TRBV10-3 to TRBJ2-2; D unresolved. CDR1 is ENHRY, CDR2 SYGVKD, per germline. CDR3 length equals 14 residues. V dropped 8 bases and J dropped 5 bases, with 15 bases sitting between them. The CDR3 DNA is TGTGCCATCGGGCCGGGCCCTCGTACCGGGGAGCTGTTTTTT. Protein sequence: CAIGPGPRTGELFF.

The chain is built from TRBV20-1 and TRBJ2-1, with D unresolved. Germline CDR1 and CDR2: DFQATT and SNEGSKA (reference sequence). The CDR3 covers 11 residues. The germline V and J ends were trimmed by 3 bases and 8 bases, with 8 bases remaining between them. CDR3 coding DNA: TGCAGTGCTAGTGAGATCTATGAGCAGTTCTTC. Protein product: CSASEIYEQFF.

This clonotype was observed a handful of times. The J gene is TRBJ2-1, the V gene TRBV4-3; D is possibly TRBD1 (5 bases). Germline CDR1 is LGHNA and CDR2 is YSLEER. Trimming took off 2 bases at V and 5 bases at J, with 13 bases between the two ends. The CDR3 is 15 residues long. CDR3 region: CASSQFHRINNEQFF. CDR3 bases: TGCGCCAGCAGCCAATTCCACAGGATTAACAATGAGCAGTTCTTC.

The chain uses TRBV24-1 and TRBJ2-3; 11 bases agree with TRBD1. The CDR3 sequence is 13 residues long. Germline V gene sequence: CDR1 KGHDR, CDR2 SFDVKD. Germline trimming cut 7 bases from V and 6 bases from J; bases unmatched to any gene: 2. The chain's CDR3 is CATRDRGPDTQYF. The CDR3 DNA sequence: TGTGCCACCAGGGACAGGGGGCCTGATACGCAGTATTTT.

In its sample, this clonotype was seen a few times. CDR3: CASSPPFGETQYF. The CDR3, as DNA: TGTGCCAGCAGCCCGCCCTTTGGGGAGACCCAGTACTTC. The chain employs TRBV6-1 and TRBJ2-5; D gene unclear. The CDR3 covers 13 residues. Between the trimmed V and J ends, which lost 6 bases and 5 bases, there was a span of 13 bases. CDR1 MNHNS and CDR2 SASEGT come from the germline V gene.

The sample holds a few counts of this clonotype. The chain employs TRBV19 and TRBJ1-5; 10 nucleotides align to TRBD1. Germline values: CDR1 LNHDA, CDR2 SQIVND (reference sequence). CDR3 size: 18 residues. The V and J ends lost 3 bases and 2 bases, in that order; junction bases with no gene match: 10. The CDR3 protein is CASSILGTGARRNQPQHF. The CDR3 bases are TGTGCCAGTAGTATCCTCGGGACAGGGGCTAGGCGCAATCAGCCCCAGCATTTT.

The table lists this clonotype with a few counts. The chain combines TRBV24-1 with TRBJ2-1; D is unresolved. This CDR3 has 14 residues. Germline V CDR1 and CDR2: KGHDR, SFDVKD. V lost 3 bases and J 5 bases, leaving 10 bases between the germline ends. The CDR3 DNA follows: TGTGCCACCAGTGATATCCCTCGGCACAATGAGCAGTTCTTC. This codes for CATSDIPRHNEQFF.

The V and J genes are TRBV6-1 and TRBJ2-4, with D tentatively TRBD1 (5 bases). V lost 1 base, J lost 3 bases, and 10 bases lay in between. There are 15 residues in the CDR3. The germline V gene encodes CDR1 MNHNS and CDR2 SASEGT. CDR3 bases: TGTGCCAGCAGTGAAGGGCATAGGGGCAAAAACATTCAGTACTTC. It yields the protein CASSEGHRGKNIQYF.